This T cell receptor (beta chain) was retrieved from a study of tumor-infiltrating lymphocytes in primary liver carcinoma. About the study: Patients, male and female, were 30 to 69 years old. Broader study findings: Detection in all five tumor regions applied to only about 7-25% of top clones.

With around 490 ng total RNA as template and a constant-region primer, TCR beta cDNA was made. Each TCR beta library was derived from three nested multiplex PCR rounds that employed slightly modified ARM-PCR. A C-beta reverse primer was combined with TRBV1-TRBV30 forward primers in the first two PCR rounds, and each round had 9 to 10 cycles. TCRdb re-called the multiplex PCR reads with MiXCR, one entry per CDR3 protein. The data contain around 27,000 distinct CDR3 sequences, 60% to 85% of them singletons. Extraction of RNA together with DNA used roughly 20-33 mg of unsorted bulk tissue. The CDR3 is made up of 16 amino acids. Germline V gene lookup returns CDR1 MNHNS and CDR2 SASEGT. This clonotype was seen a single time. No antigen is known for it. The junction differs from germline at one of its ends, possibly a read error.

The sequenced material came from liver tumor tissue from sampling region 3. Indicated subset: tumor region T3, left-lateral pole. The sequence was obtained from a man aged 35 to 55 with primary liver carcinoma and hepatitis B virus infection. The V and J genes are TRBV6-1 and TRBJ2-1, with 7 bases lining up with TRBD2. CDR3 region: CAGSEATSGMGREQFF. The CDR3 DNA is TGTGCCGGCAGTGAAGCGACCAGCGGGATGGGGCGGGAGCAGTTCTTC.